The rows below give T cell receptor beta chains drawn from one sample of a study of regulatory dendritic cells for organ transplantation. The method was immunoSEQ multiplex PCR; TCRdb's version includes in-frame clones alone and lacks a portion of them. In the table there are approximately 10,000 clones, roughly 91% of which are singletons. What these receptors recognize is not known. Sequences were obtained from naive CD8+ T cells from blood cultured with dendritic cells. The source of these receptors is a human donor in good health. CDR3s leave out the opening cysteine and the closing phenylalanine or tryptophan. The D gene is left open where the match is weak.

TRBV4-3	-	TRBJ1-2	ASSQDIGGGYGYT
TRBV6-5	-	TRBJ1-1	ASSYVGGGNTEAF
TRBV7-9	-	TRBJ1-5	ASSLGGQPQH
TRBV7-8	-	TRBJ2-3	ASSPSPRGDTQY
TRBV19	-	TRBJ1-1	ASETLTEAF
TRBV5-1	TRBD1	TRBJ2-3	AGASGTGYTDTQY
TRBV21-1	-	TRBJ1-1	ASSKVPGVGTEAF
TRBV7-9	-	TRBJ1-6	ASSLNAGGSPLH
TRBV6-5	-	TRBJ2-1	ASSYLGSEQF
TRBV29-1	TRBD2	TRBJ2-7	SVGAGLLSYEQY
TRBV5-4	-	TRBJ2-7	ASSSGLYEQY
TRBV4-1	-	TRBJ2-3	ASQIWGAPGEADTQY
TRBV11-2	-	TRBJ2-2	ATPGTGRNTGELF
TRBV6-1	-	TRBJ1-1	ASSDEGWVEAF
TRBV19	-	TRBJ1-4	ASSWAIATNEKLF
TRBV5-4	-	TRBJ2-1	ASSLGWESEQF
TRBV27	TRBD1	TRBJ2-1	ASSPTGQGKRNEQF
TRBV29-1	TRBD1	TRBJ1-2	SVESPLRQGRRGGYT
TRBV7-2	-	TRBJ1-6	ASSSRGSSYNSPLH
TRBV9	-	TRBJ1-1	ASSAGSRDTEAF
TRBV23-1	-	TRBJ2-7	ASSQSPCPRPAYEQY
TRBV9	-	TRBJ2-7	ASSVDGTAYEQY
TRBV7-7	-	TRBJ2-7	ASSGGAAYEQY
TRBV11-2	-	TRBJ2-7	ASSSLPDSLTYEQY
TRBV29-1	-	TRBJ1-1	SGALVRPRNEAF
TRBV29-1	-	TRBJ2-1	SVEGRGGIRNEQF